Listed below are T cell receptor beta chains from one sample, sequenced in a study of post-analysis software for immune sequencing data. TCRdb itself ran the PCR reads through MiXCR, one entry per CDR3 protein. The sample carries 650,000 to 900,000 distinct CDR3 sequences, just over 45% recorded once. The sequenced sample consisted of blood. Every receptor here comes from a girl aged 5-17 years with multiple sclerosis. Both conserved end residues are part of each CDR3. The D gene is left open where the match is weak. The size field is filled for only some rows; it gives once, few, many or a size class.

v_call: TRBV9
clone_size: NA
j_call: TRBJ2-1
d_call: TRBD2
cdr3_aa: CASSLSGLPYNEQFF
cdr3_nt: TGTGCCAGCAGCCTTAGCGGGTTACCCTACAATGAGCAGTTCTTC

v_call: TRBV20-1
clone_size: few
j_call: TRBJ2-7
d_call: NA
cdr3_aa: CSASREGAWTYEQYF
cdr3_nt: TGCAGTGCTAGCCGGGAGGGGGCCTGGACCTACGAGCAGTACTTC

v_call: TRBV28
clone_size: once
j_call: TRBJ2-7
d_call: TRBD2
cdr3_aa: CASSPQGTSGYEQYF
cdr3_nt: TGTGCCAGCAGTCCCCAGGGGACTAGCGGCTACGAGCAGTACTTC

v_call: TRBV6-6
clone_size: few
j_call: TRBJ2-7
d_call: NA
cdr3_aa: CASSPGAFIYYEQYF
cdr3_nt: TGTGCCAGCAGCCCCGGAGCCTTCATATACTACGAGCAGTACTTC

v_call: TRBV6-1
clone_size: NA
j_call: TRBJ2-1
d_call: TRBD2
cdr3_aa: CASSGLAGTEQFF
cdr3_nt: TGTGCCAGCAGTGGGTTAGCGGGGACTGAACAGTTCTTC

v_call: TRBV4-2
clone_size: NA
j_call: TRBJ2-3
d_call: TRBD2
cdr3_aa: CASSQEWEGDTDTQYF
cdr3_nt: TGTGCCAGCAGCCAAGAGTGGGAGGGCGACACAGATACGCAGTATTTT

v_call: TRBV7-2
clone_size: NA
j_call: TRBJ2-1
d_call: TRBD2
cdr3_aa: CASSPSRTSRITYNEQFF
cdr3_nt: TGTGCCAGCAGCCCTAGTCGGACTAGCAGAATTACCTACAATGAGCAGTTCTTC

v_call: TRBV29-1
clone_size: NA
j_call: TRBJ2-7
d_call: NA
cdr3_aa: CSVVRDTKGYEQYF
cdr3_nt: TGCAGCGTTGTGCGGGATACTAAGGGCTACGAGCAGTACTTC

v_call: TRBV6-2/TRBV6-3
clone_size: NA
j_call: TRBJ2-5
d_call: TRBD2
cdr3_aa: CASSYSGGGRFETQYF
cdr3_nt: TGTGCCAGCAGTTACAGTGGCGGGGGTCGGTTCGAGACCCAGTACTTC

v_call: TRBV27
clone_size: NA
j_call: TRBJ1-2
d_call: NA
cdr3_aa: CASSSSSRFSSYGYTF
cdr3_nt: TGTGCCAGCAGTTCCTCATCGAGATTTTCCAGCTATGGCTACACCTTC

v_call: TRBV15
clone_size: few
j_call: TRBJ2-1
d_call: NA
cdr3_aa: CATSRDLGGSYNEQFF
cdr3_nt: TGTGCCACCAGCAGAGATCTGGGCGGATCCTACAATGAGCAGTTCTTC

v_call: TRBV7-9
clone_size: few
j_call: TRBJ2-3
d_call: NA
cdr3_aa: CASSLMDYTDTQYF
cdr3_nt: TGTGCCAGCAGCTTAATGGACTACACAGATACGCAGTATTTT

v_call: TRBV15
clone_size: NA
j_call: TRBJ2-7
d_call: NA
cdr3_aa: CATSTDRRSSEQYF
cdr3_nt: TGTGCCACCAGCACTGACAGGAGGTCTAGCGAGCAGTACTTC

v_call: TRBV20-1
clone_size: many
j_call: TRBJ2-3
d_call: TRBD2
cdr3_aa: CSARVASGQSTDTQYF
cdr3_nt: TGCAGTGCTAGAGTGGCTAGCGGGCAAAGCACAGATACGCAGTATTTT

v_call: TRBV5-1
clone_size: NA
j_call: TRBJ1-1
d_call: NA
cdr3_aa: CASSPAQWAGNSGTEAFF
cdr3_nt: TGCGCCAGCAGCCCGGCCCAGTGGGCAGGGAATAGTGGCACTGAAGCTTTCTTT